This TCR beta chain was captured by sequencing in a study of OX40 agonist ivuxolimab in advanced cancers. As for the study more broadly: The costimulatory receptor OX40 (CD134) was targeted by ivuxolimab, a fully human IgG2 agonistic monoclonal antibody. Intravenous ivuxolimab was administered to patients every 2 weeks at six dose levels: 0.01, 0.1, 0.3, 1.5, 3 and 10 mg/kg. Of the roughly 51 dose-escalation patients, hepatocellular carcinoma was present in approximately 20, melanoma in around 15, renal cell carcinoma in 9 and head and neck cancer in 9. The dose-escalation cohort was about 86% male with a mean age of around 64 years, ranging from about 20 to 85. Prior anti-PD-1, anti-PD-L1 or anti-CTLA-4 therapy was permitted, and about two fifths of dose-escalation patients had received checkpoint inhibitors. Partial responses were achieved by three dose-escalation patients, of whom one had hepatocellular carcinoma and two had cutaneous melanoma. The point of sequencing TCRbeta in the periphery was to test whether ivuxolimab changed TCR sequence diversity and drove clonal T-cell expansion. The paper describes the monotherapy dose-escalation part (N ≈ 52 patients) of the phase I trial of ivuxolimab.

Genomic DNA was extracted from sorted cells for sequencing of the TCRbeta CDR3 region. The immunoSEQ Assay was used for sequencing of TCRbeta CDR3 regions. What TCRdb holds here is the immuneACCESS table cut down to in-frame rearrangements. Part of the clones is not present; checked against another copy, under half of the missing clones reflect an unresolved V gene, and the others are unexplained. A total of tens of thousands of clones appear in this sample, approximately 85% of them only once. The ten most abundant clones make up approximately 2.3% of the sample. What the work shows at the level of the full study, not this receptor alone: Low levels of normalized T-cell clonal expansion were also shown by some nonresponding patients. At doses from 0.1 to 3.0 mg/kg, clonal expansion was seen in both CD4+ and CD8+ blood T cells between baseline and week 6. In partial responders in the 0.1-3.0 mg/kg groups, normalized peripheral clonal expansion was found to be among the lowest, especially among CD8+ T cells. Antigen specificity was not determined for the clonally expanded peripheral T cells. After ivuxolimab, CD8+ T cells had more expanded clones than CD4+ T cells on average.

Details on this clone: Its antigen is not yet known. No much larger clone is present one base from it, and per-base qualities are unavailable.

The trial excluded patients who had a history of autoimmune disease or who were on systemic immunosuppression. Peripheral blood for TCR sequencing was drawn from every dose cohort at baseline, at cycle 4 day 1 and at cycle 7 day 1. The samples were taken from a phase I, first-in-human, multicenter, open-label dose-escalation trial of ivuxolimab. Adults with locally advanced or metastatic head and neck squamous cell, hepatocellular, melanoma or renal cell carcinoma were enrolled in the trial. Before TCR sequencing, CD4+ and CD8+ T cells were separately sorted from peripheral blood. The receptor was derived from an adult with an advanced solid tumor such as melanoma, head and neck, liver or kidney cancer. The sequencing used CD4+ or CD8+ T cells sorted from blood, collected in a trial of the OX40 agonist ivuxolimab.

At the DNA level, the sequence is TGCGCCAGCAGCCGGGTCGAGCGGGGCGAGCAGTACTTC. It codes for CASSRVERGEQYF. The V and J genes are TRBV4-1 and TRBJ2-7; 7 bases in the middle match TRBD2. The germline V gene gives CDR1 as MGHRA and CDR2 as YSYEKL. Compared with germline, V lacks 4 bases and J lacks 6 bases; bases without a gene match: 6. The CDR3 contains 13 residues, cysteine and phenylalanine counted. Only CDR3 DNA is held: 39 bases, read in frame from base 1.